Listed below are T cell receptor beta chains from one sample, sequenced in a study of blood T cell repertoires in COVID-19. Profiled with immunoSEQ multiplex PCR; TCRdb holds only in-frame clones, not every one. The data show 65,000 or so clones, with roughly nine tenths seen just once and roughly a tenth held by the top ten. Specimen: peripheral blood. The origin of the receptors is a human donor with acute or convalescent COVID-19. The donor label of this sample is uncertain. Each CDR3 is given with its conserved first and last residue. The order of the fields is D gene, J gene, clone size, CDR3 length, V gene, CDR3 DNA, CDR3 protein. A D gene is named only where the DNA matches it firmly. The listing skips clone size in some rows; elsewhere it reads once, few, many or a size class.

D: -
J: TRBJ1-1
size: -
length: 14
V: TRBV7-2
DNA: TGTGCCAGCAGTTCGCAGGGAGGGGACACTGAAGCTTTCTTT
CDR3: CASSSQGGDTEAFF

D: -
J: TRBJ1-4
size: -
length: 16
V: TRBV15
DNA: TGTGCCACCAGCAGAGATGGGGGGGCCCAGAATGAAAAACTGTTTTTT
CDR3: CATSRDGGAQNEKLFF

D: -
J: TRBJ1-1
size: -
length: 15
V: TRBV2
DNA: TGTGCCAGCAGTGAAGATGAAGGAGGGGTAACTGAAGCTTTCTTT
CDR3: CASSEDEGGVTEAFF

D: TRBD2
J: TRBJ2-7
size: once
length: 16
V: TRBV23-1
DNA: TGCGCCAGCAGTCCCGCGGCGGGGGGACACCGTGGGGAGCAGTACTTC
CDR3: CASSPAAGGHRGEQYF

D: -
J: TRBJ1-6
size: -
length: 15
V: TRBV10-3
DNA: TGTGCCATCAGTGAGGGACTTAACCTACCGTCACCCCTCCACTTT
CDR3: CAISEGLNLPSPLHF

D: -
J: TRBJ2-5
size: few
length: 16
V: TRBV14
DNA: TGTGCCAGCAGCCAAGGAAACAGGGGAGGTAGAGAGACCCAGTACTTC
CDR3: CASSQGNRGGRETQYF

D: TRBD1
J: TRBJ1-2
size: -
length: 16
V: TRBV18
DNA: TGTGCCAGCTCACCACTGGTGGACAGGTCTAACTATGGCTACACCTTC
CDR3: CASSPLVDRSNYGYTF

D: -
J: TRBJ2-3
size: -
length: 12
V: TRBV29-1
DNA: TGCAGCGTTGATTTATTCGGGGATACGCAGTATTTT
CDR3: CSVDLFGDTQYF

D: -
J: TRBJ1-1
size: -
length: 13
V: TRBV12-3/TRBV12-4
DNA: TGTGCCAGCAGGTACAGAGGGGAGGCTGAAGCTTTCTTT
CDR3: CASRYRGEAEAFF

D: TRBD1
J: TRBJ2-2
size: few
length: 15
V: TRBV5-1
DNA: TGCGCCAGCAGCTTGGTCACAGGGGACACCGGGGAGCTGTTTTTT
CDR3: CASSLVTGDTGELFF

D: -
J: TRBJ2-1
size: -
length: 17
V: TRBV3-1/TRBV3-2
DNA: TGTGCCAGCAGTCTAAAGGGCGGAGGAAGCTCCTACAATGAGCAGTTCTTC
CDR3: CASSLKGGGSSYNEQFF

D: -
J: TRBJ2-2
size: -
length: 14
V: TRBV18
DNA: TGTGCCAGCTCACCACCGACAGACACCGGGGAGCTGTTTTTT
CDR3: CASSPPTDTGELFF

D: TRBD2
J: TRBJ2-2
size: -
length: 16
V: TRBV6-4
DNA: TGTGCCAGCAGTGACTCTCGGGGGGTAAACACCGGGGAGCTGTTTTTT
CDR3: CASSDSRGVNTGELFF

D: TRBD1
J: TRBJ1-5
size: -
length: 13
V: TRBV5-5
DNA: TGTGCCAGCAGCCCGCAGGGGGAGCAGCCCCAGCATTTT
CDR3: CASSPQGEQPQHF

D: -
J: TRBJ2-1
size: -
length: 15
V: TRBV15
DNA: TGTGCCACCAGCAGAGATGGGCTCTCCTACAATGAGCAGTTCTTC
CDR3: CATSRDGLSYNEQFF

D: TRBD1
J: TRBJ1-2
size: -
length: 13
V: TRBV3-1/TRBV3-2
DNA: TGTGCCAGCAGCCAATTGACAGGGGACGGCTACACCTTC
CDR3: CASSQLTGDGYTF